This TCR beta chain was sequenced in a study of human T cells and chemical hapten exposure. Study in general: Patients' scalps got diphenylcyclopropenone weekly throughout the approximately 24-week study. Minor volume differences among pooled libraries chiefly drove per-sample TCR yield variation. Alopecia areata, totalis or universalis affected patients who were mostly female.

Stated time point: patch test 3, about 24 weeks after DPC sensitization. Treatment denoted: therapeutic diphenylcyclopropenone sensitization with weekly scalp DPC. Prior to application of each patch test, blood was drawn. One entry per CDR3 protein, called by TCRdb with MiXCR from the RACE reads. The table records about 120,000 distinct CDR3 sequences, around 11% of them present only once. This CDR3 spans 13 amino acids. The germline gives CDR1 KGHSH, CDR2 LQKENI. Deletions cut 3 bases from V and 5 bases from J, with 8 bases between. The chain is built from TRBV18 and TRBJ1-5, with D uncertain. The sequence derives from a woman between 50 and 59 years old with alopecia areata. Some clones in this sample may be carry-over from other donors' samples. Specimen: whole blood, collected in connection with sensitization to the hapten diphenylcyclopropenone (DPC). CDR3 sequence reads: CASSPGPHQPQHF. The CDR3 coding sequence is TGTGCCAGCTCACCGGGCCCCCATCAGCCCCAGCATTTT.